The present T cell receptor beta chain was sequenced within a study of OX40 agonist ivuxolimab in advanced cancers. V shed 1 base and J shed 4 bases, with 10 bases lying between them. CDR3 length: 14 amino acids. From germline, CDR1 is KGHSH and CDR2 LQKENI. Data came from immunoSEQ multiplex PCR; TCRdb stores just in-frame clones and leaves some out. Here the sample spans more than 60,000 clones, 89% being singletons. The sequencing used CD4+ or CD8+ T cells sorted from blood, collected in a trial of the OX40 agonist ivuxolimab. This TCR was sampled from an adult with an advanced solid tumor such as melanoma, head and neck, liver or kidney cancer. This chain uses TRBV18 with TRBJ2-5, with D possibly being TRBD2 (6 bases). The chain's CDR3 is CASSPLAGRETQYF. CDR3 in DNA: TGTGCCAGCTCACCACTGGCGGGAAGAGAGACCCAGTACTTC.